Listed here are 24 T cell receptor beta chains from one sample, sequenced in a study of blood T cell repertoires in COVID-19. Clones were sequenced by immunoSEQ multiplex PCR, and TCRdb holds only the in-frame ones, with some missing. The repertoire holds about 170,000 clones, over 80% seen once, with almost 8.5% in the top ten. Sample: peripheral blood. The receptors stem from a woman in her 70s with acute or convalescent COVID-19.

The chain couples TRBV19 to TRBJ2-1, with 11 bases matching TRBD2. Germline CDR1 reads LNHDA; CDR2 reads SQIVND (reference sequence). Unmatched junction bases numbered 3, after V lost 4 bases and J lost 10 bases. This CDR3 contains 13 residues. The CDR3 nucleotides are TGTGCCAGTAGTACCGGGACTAGCGGAGAGCAGTTCTTC. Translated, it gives CASSTGTSGEQFF.

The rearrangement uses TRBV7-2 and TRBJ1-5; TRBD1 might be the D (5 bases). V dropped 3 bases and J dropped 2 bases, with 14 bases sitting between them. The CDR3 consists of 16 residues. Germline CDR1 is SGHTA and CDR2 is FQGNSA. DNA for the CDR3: TGTGCCAGCAGCTTGGGGGGTGGTAACGGCAATCAGCCCCAGCATTTT. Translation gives CASSLGGGNGNQPQHF. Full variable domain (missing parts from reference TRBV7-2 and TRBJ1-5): GAGVSQSPSNKVTEKGKDVELRCDPISGHTALYWYRQSLGQGLEFLIYFQGNSAPDKSGLPSDRFSAERTGGSVSTLTIQRTQQEDSAVYLCASSLGGGNGNQPQHFGDGTRLSIL.

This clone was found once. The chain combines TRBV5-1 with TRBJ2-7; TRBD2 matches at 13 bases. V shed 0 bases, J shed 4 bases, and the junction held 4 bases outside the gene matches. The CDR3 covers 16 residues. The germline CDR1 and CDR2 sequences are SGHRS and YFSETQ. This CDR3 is CASSLEGLAGEYEQYF. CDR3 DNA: TGCGCCAGCAGCTTGGAAGGACTAGCGGGGGAGTACGAGCAGTACTTC.

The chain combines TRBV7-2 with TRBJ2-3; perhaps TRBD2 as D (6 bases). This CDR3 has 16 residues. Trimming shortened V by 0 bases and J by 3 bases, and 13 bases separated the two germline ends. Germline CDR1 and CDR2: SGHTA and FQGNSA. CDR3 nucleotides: TGTGCCAGCAGCTTAGCGCATGGAGGGAGTACAGATACGCAGTATTTT. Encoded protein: CASSLAHGGSTDTQYF.

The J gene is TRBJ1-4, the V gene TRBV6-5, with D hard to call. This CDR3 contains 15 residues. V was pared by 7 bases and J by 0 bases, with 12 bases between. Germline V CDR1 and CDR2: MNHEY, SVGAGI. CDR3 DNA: TGTGCCAGCAAACGGTCAGACACAACTAATGAAAAACTGTTTTTT. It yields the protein CASKRSDTTNEKLFF.

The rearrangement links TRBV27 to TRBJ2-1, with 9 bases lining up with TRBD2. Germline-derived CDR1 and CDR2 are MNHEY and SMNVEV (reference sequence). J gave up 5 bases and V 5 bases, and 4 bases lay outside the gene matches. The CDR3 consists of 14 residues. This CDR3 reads CASSSGRRHNEQFF. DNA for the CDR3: TGTGCCAGCAGTAGCGGGAGGAGGCACAATGAGCAGTTCTTC.

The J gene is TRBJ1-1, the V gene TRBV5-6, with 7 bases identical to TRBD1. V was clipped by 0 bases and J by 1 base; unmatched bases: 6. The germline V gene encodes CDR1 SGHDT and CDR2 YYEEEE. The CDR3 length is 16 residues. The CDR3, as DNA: TGTGCCAGCAGCTTGGGATCCGCAGGGGGGAACACTGAAGCTTTCTTT. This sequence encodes CASSLGSAGGNTEAFF. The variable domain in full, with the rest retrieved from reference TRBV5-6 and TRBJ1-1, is DAGVTQSPTHLIKTRGQQVTLRCSPKSGHDTVSWYQQALGQGPQFIFQYYEEEERQRGNFPDRFSGHQFPNYSSELNVNALLLGDSALYLCASSLGSAGGNTEAFFGQGTRLTVV.

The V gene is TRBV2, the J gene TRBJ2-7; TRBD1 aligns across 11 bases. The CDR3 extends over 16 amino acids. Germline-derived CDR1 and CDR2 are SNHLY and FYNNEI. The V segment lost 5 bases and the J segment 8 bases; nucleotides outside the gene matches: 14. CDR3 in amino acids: CASSPLGQGAKGKQYF. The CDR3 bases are TGTGCCAGCAGTCCACTTGGACAGGGGGCGAAAGGAAAGCAGTACTTC. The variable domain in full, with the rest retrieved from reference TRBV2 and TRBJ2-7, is EPEVTQTPSHQVTQMGQEVILRCVPISNHLYFYWYRQILGQKVEFLVSFYNNEISEKSEIFDDQFSVERPDGSNFTLKIRSTKLEDSAMYFCASSPLGQGAKGKQYFGPGTRLTVT.

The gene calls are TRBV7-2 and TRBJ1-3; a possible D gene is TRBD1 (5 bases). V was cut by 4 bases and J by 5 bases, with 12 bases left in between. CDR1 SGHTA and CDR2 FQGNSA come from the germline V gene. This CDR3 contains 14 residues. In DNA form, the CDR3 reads TGTGCCAGCAGCTCCGGGACTCCACGAAACACCATATATTTT. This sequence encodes CASSSGTPRNTIYF.

CDR3 DNA: TGTGCCAGCAGCCAAGCGGCGGACAGGGGCACTGAAGCTTTCTTT. Translated, it gives CASSQAADRGTEAFF. The chain employs TRBV14 and TRBJ1-1, with 9 bases that match TRBD1. The trim removed 1 base at V and 4 bases at J, leaving 4 bases unmatched. The CDR3 has 15 residues. In germline, CDR1 is SGHDN, CDR2 FVKESK.

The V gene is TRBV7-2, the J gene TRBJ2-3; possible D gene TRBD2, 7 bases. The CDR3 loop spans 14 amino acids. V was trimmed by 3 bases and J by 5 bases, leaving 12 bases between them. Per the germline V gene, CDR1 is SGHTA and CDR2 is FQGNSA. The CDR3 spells CASSLGGGGDTQYF. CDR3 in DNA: TGTGCCAGCAGCTTGGGGGGGGGCGGAGATACGCAGTATTTT.

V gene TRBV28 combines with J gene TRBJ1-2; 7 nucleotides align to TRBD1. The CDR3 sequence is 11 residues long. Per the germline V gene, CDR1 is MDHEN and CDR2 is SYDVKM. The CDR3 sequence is CVTGAIYGYTF. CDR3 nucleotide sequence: TGTGTAACAGGGGCAATTTATGGCTACACCTTC.

The CDR3 region has the DNA TGTGCCAGCAGCTTGAGGGACATCGAGCAGTACTTC. Translating gives CASSLRDIEQYF. The chain uses TRBV5-4 and TRBJ2-7, with a tentative D call TRBD1 (6 bases). The germline V and J ends were trimmed by 1 base and 6 bases, with 8 bases remaining between them. In germline, CDR1 is SGHNT, CDR2 YYREEE (reference sequence). The CDR3 runs to 12 residues.

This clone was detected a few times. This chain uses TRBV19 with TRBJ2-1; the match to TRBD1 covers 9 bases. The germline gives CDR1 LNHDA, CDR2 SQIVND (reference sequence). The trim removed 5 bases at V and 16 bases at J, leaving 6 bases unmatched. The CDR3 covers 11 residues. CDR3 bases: TGTGCCAGTAGTTGGGGACAGGGTTACTTCTTC. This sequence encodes CASSWGQGYFF.

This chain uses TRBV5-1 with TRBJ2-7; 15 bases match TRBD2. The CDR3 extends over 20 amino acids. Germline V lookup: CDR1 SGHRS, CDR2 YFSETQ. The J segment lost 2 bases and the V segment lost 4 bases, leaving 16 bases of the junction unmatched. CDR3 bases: TGCGCCAGCAGCAACAAGGTGGGACTAGCGGGGGGACTGATCCCCTACGAGCAGTACTTC. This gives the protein CASSNKVGLAGGLIPYEQYF.

The DNA for the CDR3 is TGTGCCAGTACTCGACTAGCGGGATCCTCAGATACGCAGTATTTT. Amino acids: CASTRLAGSSDTQYF. The V call is TRBV19, the J call TRBJ2-3; 11 bases align to TRBD2. V dropped 7 bases and J dropped 4; count of bases not matched to a gene: 7. The germline gives CDR1 LNHDA, CDR2 SQIVND (reference sequence). This CDR3 is built from 15 residues.

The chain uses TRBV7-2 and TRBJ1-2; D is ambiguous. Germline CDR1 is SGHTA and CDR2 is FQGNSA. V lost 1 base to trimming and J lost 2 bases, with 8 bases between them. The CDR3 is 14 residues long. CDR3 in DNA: TGTGCCAGCAGCTTAGGGAGAAGGAACTATGGCTACACCTTC. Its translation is CASSLGRRNYGYTF.

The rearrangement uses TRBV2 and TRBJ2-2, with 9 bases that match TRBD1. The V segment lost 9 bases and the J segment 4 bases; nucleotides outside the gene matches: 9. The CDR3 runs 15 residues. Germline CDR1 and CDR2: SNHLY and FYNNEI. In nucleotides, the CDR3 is TGTGCCAGTAACCGGGACAGGGCGAGCACCGGGGAGCTGTTTTTT. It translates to CASNRDRASTGELFF.

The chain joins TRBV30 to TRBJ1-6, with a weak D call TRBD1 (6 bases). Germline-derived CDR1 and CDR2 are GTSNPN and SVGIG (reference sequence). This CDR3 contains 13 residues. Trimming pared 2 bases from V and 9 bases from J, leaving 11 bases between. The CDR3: CAWSQGTGSPLHF. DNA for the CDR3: TGTGCCTGGAGTCAGGGGACGGGTTCACCCCTCCACTTT.

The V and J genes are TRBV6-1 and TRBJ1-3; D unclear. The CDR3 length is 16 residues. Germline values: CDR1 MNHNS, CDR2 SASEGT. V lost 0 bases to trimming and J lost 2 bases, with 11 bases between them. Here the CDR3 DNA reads TGTGCCAGCAGTGAAGCGTCGGGTAGCCCTGGAAACACCATATATTTT. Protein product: CASSEASGSPGNTIYF.

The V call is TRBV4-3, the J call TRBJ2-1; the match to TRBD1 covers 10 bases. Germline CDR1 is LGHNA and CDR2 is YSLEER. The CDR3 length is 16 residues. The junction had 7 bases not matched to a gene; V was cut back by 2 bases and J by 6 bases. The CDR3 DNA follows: TGCGCCAGCAGCCAATCGAGGGGACAGGGGATCAATGAGCAGTTCTTC. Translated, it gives CASSQSRGQGINEQFF.

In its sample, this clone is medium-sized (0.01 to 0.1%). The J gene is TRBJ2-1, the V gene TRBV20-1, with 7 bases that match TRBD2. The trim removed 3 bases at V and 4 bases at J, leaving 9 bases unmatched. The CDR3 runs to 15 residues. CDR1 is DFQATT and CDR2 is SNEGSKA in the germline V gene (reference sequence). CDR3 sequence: CSASSGTTDYNEQFF. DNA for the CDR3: TGCAGTGCTAGTTCCGGGACTACGGATTACAATGAGCAGTTCTTC.

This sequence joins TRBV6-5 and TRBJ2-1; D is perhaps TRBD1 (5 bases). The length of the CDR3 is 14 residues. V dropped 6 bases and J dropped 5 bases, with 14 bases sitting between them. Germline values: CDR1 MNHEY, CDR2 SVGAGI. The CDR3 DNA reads TGTGCCAGCAGCAGGGTCCTGAATGACAATGAGCAGTTCTTC. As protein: CASSRVLNDNEQFF.

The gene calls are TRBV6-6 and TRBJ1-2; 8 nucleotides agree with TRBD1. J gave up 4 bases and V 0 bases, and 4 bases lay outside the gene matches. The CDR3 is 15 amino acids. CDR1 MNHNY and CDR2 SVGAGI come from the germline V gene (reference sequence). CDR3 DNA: TGTGCCAGCAGTTACTCGAAGGGACAGGCCTATGGCTACACCTTC. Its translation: CASSYSKGQAYGYTF.